These T cell receptor beta chains were read from a single sample in a study of blood T cells in healthy people across ages. In TCRdb, the 5' RACE reads were re-called with MiXCR into one record per CDR3 protein. Of about 650,000 distinct CDR3 sequences detected, under 65% appear once; the ten largest clones hold approximately 13%. Sequencing was done on a sample of blood. The receptors stem from an elderly woman in good health. CDR3s include the opening cysteine and the closing phenylalanine or tryptophan. Fields, in order: V gene, D gene, J gene, clone size, CDR3 DNA, CDR3 protein. The D gene is left open where the match is weak. Rows may omit the clone size; those that give it use once, few, many or a size class.

TRBV20-1	TRBD2	TRBJ2-3	NA	TGCAGTGCTGGGGGGGGGACTAGTGGTGGAGATACGCAGTATTTT	CSAGGGTSGGDTQYF
TRBV2	NA	TRBJ1-3	NA	TGTGCCAGCAGAAGCGGAGGACGCCGCTCTGGAAACACCATATATTTT	CASRSGGRRSGNTIYF
TRBV7-3	NA	TRBJ2-3	many	TGTGCCAGCGGGAAACCCACAGATACGCAGTATTTT	CASGKPTDTQYF
TRBV25-1	NA	TRBJ1-2	NA	TGTGCCAGCAGTGAATCAGGGGCTGGGGATGGCTACACCTTC	CASSESGAGDGYTF
TRBV5-1	TRBD2	TRBJ2-1	once	TGCGCCAGCAGCTGGTCCCCAACGCGGGGGGCCCTGAACAATGAGCAGTTCTTC	CASSWSPTRGALNNEQFF
TRBV5-1	NA	TRBJ1-1	few	TGCGCCAGCAGCGGGGGTGAGGGAAAAAACACTGAAGCTTTCTTT	CASSGGEGKNTEAFF
TRBV29-1	TRBD1	TRBJ2-7	NA	TGCAGCGTTTCCCGGCTAGGACAGGGATTTGACTACGAGCAGTACTTC	CSVSRLGQGFDYEQYF
TRBV27	NA	TRBJ2-2	few	TGTGCCAGCAGTGATTCTGCGAACACCGGGGAGCTGTTTTTT	CASSDSANTGELFF
TRBV4-1	TRBD2	TRBJ2-7	NA	TGCGCCAGCAGCCAAGACTGGCTAGCGGGAGTTAACGAGCAGTACTTC	CASSQDWLAGVNEQYF
TRBV20-1	TRBD2	TRBJ2-7	NA	TGCAGTGCTAGAGACGGGGAGGGGATCTACGAGCAGTACTTC	CSARDGEGIYEQYF
TRBV4-1	NA	TRBJ1-5	NA	TGCGCCAGCAGCAGTGATTGGAACAGGATCAATCAGCCCCAGCATTTT	CASSSDWNRINQPQHF
TRBV28	NA	TRBJ2-5	NA	TGTGCCAGCAGTTTATTTGGACAGCAAGAGACCCAGTACTTC	CASSLFGQQETQYF
TRBV7-9	NA	TRBJ2-7	NA	TGTGCCAGCAGCTTAGGAGGGAACTCTCTTCACTCCTACGAGCAGTACTTC	CASSLGGNSLHSYEQYF
TRBV3-1	TRBD2	TRBJ2-1	NA	TGTGCCAGCAGCCAAGATCGCCTGGGGGGGAATGAGCAGTTCTTC	CASSQDRLGGNEQFF
TRBV7-2	NA	TRBJ1-1	NA	TGTGCCAGCAGCTCAGAGGGTGGCACTGAAGCTTTCTTT	CASSSEGGTEAFF
TRBV2	TRBD1	TRBJ1-1	NA	TGTGCCAGCCTGAACGAACGACAGGGCAGAGCTTTCTTT	CASLNERQGRAFF
TRBV27	NA	TRBJ2-2	NA	TGTGCCAGCAGTTTAAAGAGTGGGACGGCGAACACCGGGGAGCTGTTTTTT	CASSLKSGTANTGELFF
TRBV2	NA	TRBJ2-4	once	TGTGCCAGCAGTGTTGAAAAGGCTAAAAACATTCAGTACTTC	CASSVEKAKNIQYF
TRBV29-1	NA	TRBJ2-3	many	TGCAGCGTTGGACTAGTTTCAGGGGATACGCAGTATTTT	CSVGLVSGDTQYF
TRBV27	NA	TRBJ1-5	NA	TGTGCCAGCAGTTCCCCCAACAGGGTCCCCAACACAACGCGTCAGCCCCAGCATTTT	CASSSPNRVPNTTRQPQHF
TRBV6-2/TRBV6-3	NA	TRBJ2-7	few	TGTGCCAGCGGGGCACACTCCCTTATCTCCTACGAGCAGTACTTC	CASGAHSLISYEQYF
TRBV4-1	NA	TRBJ1-4	NA	TGCGCCAGCAGCCTAACAGGGTATAATGAAAAACTGTTTTTT	CASSLTGYNEKLFF
TRBV20-1	NA	TRBJ2-3	NA	TGCAGTGTACCACACGGAGGGAGCACAGATACGCAGTATTTT	CSVPHGGSTDTQYF
TRBV15	TRBD2	TRBJ2-1	few	TGTGCCACCAGCAGAGATTGGCGCGGGAGTTACAATGAGCAGTTCTTC	CATSRDWRGSYNEQFF
TRBV12-3/TRBV12-4	NA	TRBJ1-2	many	TGTGCCAGCAGTTTGTCAGGGTTGACCTATGGCTACACCTTC	CASSLSGLTYGYTF
TRBV2	TRBD1	TRBJ2-2	few	TGTGCCAGCAGTGAACCTGGACAGGTCACCGGGGAGCTGTTTTTT	CASSEPGQVTGELFF
TRBV4-2	NA	TRBJ1-2	NA	TGTGCCAGCAGCCAAGATGAAAGGACGGATACCTATGGCTGCACCTTC	CASSQDERTDTYGCTF
TRBV25-1	TRBD2	TRBJ2-1	medium-sized	TGTGCCAGCAGTGATAGCCCCCGGACTAGCGGGGTGTATGAGCAGTTCTTC	CASSDSPRTSGVYEQFF
TRBV6-5	NA	TRBJ2-1	many	TGTGCCAGCAGTTACGGTCGGGGGATCACCTACAATGAGCAGTTCTTC	CASSYGRGITYNEQFF
TRBV20-1	TRBD1	TRBJ1-5	NA	TGCAGTGCTGCTACAACAGGGGGCCATCAGCCCCAGCATTTT	CSAATTGGHQPQHF
TRBV29-1	NA	TRBJ2-7	many	TGCAGCGTGGTGCAGGGGGGAATGAGTTACGAGCAGTACTTC	CSVVQGGMSYEQYF
TRBV9	TRBD2	TRBJ2-7	many	TGTGCCAGCAGCCCAAACCTAGCGGGAGGGCTTAGCGAGCAGTACTTC	CASSPNLAGGLSEQYF
TRBV7-2	NA	TRBJ1-2	NA	TGTGCCAGCAGCCATGGGTTCTCCGAGAGTAGTGGCTACACCTTC	CASSHGFSESSGYTF
TRBV3-1	NA	TRBJ2-5	once	TGTGCCAGCAGCACCTTGGGAGGAAACATTCGGTACTTC	CASSTLGGNIRYF
TRBV18	NA	TRBJ2-7	many	TGTGCCAGCTCACAGGATAGCCACGAGCAGTACTTC	CASSQDSHEQYF
TRBV29-1	TRBD1	TRBJ2-2	few	TGCAGAGGACAGGGGGCGGACACCGGGGAGCTGTTTTTT	CRGQGADTGELFF
TRBV24-1	NA	TRBJ1-5	many	TGTGCCACCAGTGGCAGTGCTAACAATCAGCCCCAGCATTTT	CATSGSANNQPQHF
TRBV4-2	NA	TRBJ2-4	few	TGTGCCAGCAGCCAGGAGACTGGGGAGATTCTCCAGTACTTC	CASSQETGEILQYF
TRBV2	TRBD2	TRBJ2-1	NA	TGTGCCAGCAGGGGACTAGCGGGGGGACTCTACAATGAGCAGTTCTTC	CASRGLAGGLYNEQFF
TRBV7-9	TRBD1	TRBJ1-2	few	TGTGCCAGCGGCGAACGGACAGGGAGGAACTATGGCTACACCTTC	CASGERTGRNYGYTF
TRBV29-1	NA	TRBJ2-1	NA	TGCAGCGTTGAGGACTACAGCTCCTACAATGAGCAGTTCTTC	CSVEDYSSYNEQFF
TRBV27	NA	TRBJ2-1	few	TGTGCCAGCAGTCCTTCTAGGAGTGAGCAGTTCTTC	CASSPSRSEQFF
TRBV7-2	NA	TRBJ1-3	NA	TGTGCCAGCAGCTTAATGGTGGGGCCAAGCTCTGGAAACACCATATATTTT	CASSLMVGPSSGNTIYF
TRBV12-3/TRBV12-4	NA	TRBJ2-7	NA	TGTGCCAGCAGTTTGGGCGGGAACTACAAGCAGTACTTC	CASSLGGNYKQYF
TRBV28	TRBD1	TRBJ2-5	NA	TGTGCCAGCAGTCAGGGACAGGGTCGTCGAGAGACCCAGTACTTC	CASSQGQGRRETQYF
TRBV14	TRBD1	TRBJ2-7	NA	TGTGCCAGCTCAGGGGGAGAGACTTCTAGCTCCTACAATGAGCAGTACTTC	CASSGGETSSSYNEQYF
TRBV2	NA	TRBJ1-4	NA	TGTGCCAGCAAAAACAGGGAAGGTAATGAAAAACTGTTTTTT	CASKNREGNEKLFF
TRBV4-1	NA	TRBJ2-7	NA	TGCGCCAGCAGCCAAGTTGTTCGCAGGGAAGCCTACGAGCAGTACTTC	CASSQVVRREAYEQYF
TRBV28	TRBD1	TRBJ2-1	many	TGTGTTACCTACCGGGACAGAAAGCAGTTCTTC	CVTYRDRKQFF
TRBV5-1	NA	TRBJ1-2	NA	TGCGCCAGCAGCTTGGATAGGGGGAGGAATGGCTACACCTTC	CASSLDRGRNGYTF
TRBV11-2	NA	TRBJ2-1	many	TGTGCCAGCAGCTTATTGGCGTACAATGAGCAGTTCTTC	CASSLLAYNEQFF
TRBV29-1	NA	TRBJ2-2	NA	TGCAGCGTTGATTTAACAGGGATCACCGGGGAGCTGTTTTTT	CSVDLTGITGELFF
TRBV20-1	TRBD2	TRBJ2-1	NA	TGCAGTGCCGAGACGGGAGGCTACAATGAGCAGTTCTTC	CSAETGGYNEQFF
TRBV20-1	NA	TRBJ2-5	NA	TGCAGTGCTTACCCTAAGGGACGGCACCAAGAGACCCAGTACTTC	CSAYPKGRHQETQYF
TRBV20-1	NA	TRBJ1-6	few	TGCAGTGCTAGAGAAGGAAACCCAAATTCACCCCTCCACTTT	CSAREGNPNSPLHF
TRBV28	TRBD1	TRBJ2-7	many	TGTGCCAGCAGTGACAGGGTGGACGAGCAGTACTTC	CASSDRVDEQYF
TRBV21-1	NA	TRBJ1-6	few	TGTGCCAGCAGCATTAATAATTCACCCCTCCACTTT	CASSINNSPLHF
TRBV20-1	NA	TRBJ2-4	NA	TGCAGTGCTAAGATGGTAGCCAAAAACGTTCAGTACTTC	CSAKMVAKNVQYF